The text below deals with one T cell receptor beta chain. Its specificity is unknown. The data were taken from a study of post-analysis software for immune sequencing data. The study, taken as a whole, reports: Included in a set of roughly five TRBV segments more frequent in patients than controls were TRBV5-6, TRBV5-1 and TRBV20-1. Normalized Chao1 diversity was significantly lower in multiple sclerosis patients than in controls.

With V trimmed by 4 bases and J by 3 bases, 6 bases remained unmatched. CDR1 is KGHDR and CDR2 is SFDVKD in the germline V gene. The CDR3 consists of 16 residues. Prepared TCR beta cDNA libraries contained unique molecular identifiers. From the PCR reads, TCRdb called clonotypes with MiXCR, one entry per CDR3 protein. The sample carries 650,000 to 900,000 distinct CDR3 sequences, roughly 50% recorded once. Material: blood. The V gene is TRBV24-1, the J gene TRBJ2-3, with 10 bases fitting TRBD2. The receptor was derived from a girl between 5 and 17 years old with multiple sclerosis. The CDR3 DNA sequence: TGTGCCACCAGTGACGCAGGGACTAGCGATACAGATACGCAGTATTTT. Protein sequence: CATSDAGTSDTDTQYF.